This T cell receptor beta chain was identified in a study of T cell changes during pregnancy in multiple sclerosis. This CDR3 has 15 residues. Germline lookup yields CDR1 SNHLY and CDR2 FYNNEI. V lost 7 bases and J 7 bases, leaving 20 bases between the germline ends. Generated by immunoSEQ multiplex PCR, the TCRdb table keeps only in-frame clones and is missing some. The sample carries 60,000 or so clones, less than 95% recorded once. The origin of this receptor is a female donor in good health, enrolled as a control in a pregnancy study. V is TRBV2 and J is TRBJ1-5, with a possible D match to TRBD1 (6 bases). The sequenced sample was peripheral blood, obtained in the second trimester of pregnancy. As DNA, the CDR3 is TGTGCCAGCACCCAAGGGGGGGCAGGGAAACAGCCCCAGCATTTT. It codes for CASTQGGAGKQPQHF.